This T cell receptor beta chain is from a study of blood T cells in healthy people across ages. General observations from the study: Without sorted subsets, naive and antigen-experienced compartments could not be conclusively compared.

Concerning this clonotype: Its antigen is unidentified.

CDR3 length: 15 amino acids. Per the germline V gene, CDR1 is SGHAT and CDR2 is FQNNGV. Unmatched junction bases numbered 9, after V lost 2 bases and J lost 6 bases. For the second PCR, which ran for 7 to 11 cycles, a sample-barcoded 5' primer and a J-beta primer mix were used. TCRdb redid the calling of the 5' RACE reads with MiXCR, one entry per CDR3 protein. In the table there are about 830,000 distinct CDR3 sequences, 58% of which are singletons. The clonotype was recovered from a man aged 30 to 45 in good health. Material: blood. The V and J genes are TRBV11-2 and TRBJ2-7; the match to TRBD1 covers 8 bases. CDR3 in DNA: TGTGCCAGCAGCTTAAAAGGGACAGGTCCCTCCGAGCAGTACTTC. Its protein is CASSLKGTGPSEQYF. The variable domain in full, completed from reference TRBV11-2 and TRBJ2-7, reads EAGVAQSPRYKIIEKRQSVAFWCNPISGHATLYWYQQILGQGPKLLIQFQNNGVVDDSQLPKDRFSAERLKGVDSTLKIQPAKLEDSAVYLCASSLKGTGPSEQYFGPGTRLTVT.